Shown below are 9 T cell receptor beta chains from a single sample sequenced in a study of molecular identifiers for immune sequencing clone quantification (dated by TCRdb to the late 2010s). The library was built by means of PCR. For sequencing, an Illumina HiSeq 4000 was employed. TCRdb cleaned the public reads at Q25 with fastp, built clones with MiXCR and kept in-frame beta chains. All rows with the same CDR3 protein become a single entry with the most common DNA and genes. This sample is represented by roughly 86,000 distinct CDR3 sequences; around 19% of them were singletons. The ten biggest clones cover around 0.91% of the sample. The specimen was naive CD8+ T cells from blood, with Jurkat cell RNA spiked in. Read against the paper, the sample's cell subset or site label means: FACS-sorted CD8+CD4-CCR7+CD45RA+ naive T cells. These receptors all stem from a human donor in good health. Some libraries in this study had Jurkat cell RNA spiked in.

This clonotype has at least ten counts. This chain uses TRBV28 with TRBJ1-5; D is unclear. The V end was cut by 4 bases, the J end by 0 bases, with 7 bases between. CDR1 MDHEN and CDR2 SYDVKM come from the germline V gene. The CDR3 runs to 14 residues. This CDR3 reads CASSSPYSNQPQHF. CDR3 sequence (DNA): TGTGCCAGCAGTTCCCCATATAGCAATCAGCCCCAGCATTTT.

This clonotype has ten or more counts. This chain joins TRBV29-1 and TRBJ2-1; the match to TRBD2 covers 13 bases. The CDR3 is 13 residues long. CDR1 is SQVTM, CDR2 ANQGSEA, per germline. With V trimmed by 3 bases and J by 8 bases, 1 base remained unmatched. In DNA form, the CDR3 reads TGCAGCGTTGATGGACTAGCGGGAGATGAGCAGTTCTTC. Translating it yields CSVDGLAGDEQFF.

The chain employs TRBV29-1 and TRBJ2-2; 8 positions agree with TRBD1. Germline V gives CDR1 SQVTM, CDR2 ANQGSEA. The CDR3 sequence is 14 residues long. Trimming took 3 bases from V and 5 from J; bases not matched to a gene: 5. The CDR3 reads CSVEPGGRTGELFF. The DNA of the CDR3 is TGCAGCGTTGAGCCAGGGGGCAGGACCGGGGAGCTGTTTTTT.

This clonotype was found many times. The J gene is TRBJ2-5, the V gene TRBV12-3 or TRBV12-4, with 13 bases fitting TRBD2. CDR3 length equals 15 residues. The V segment lost 7 bases and the J segment 5 bases; nucleotides outside the gene matches: 7. This CDR3 reads CASTEGLAGLETQYF. CDR3 bases: TGTGCCAGCACCGAGGGACTAGCGGGACTTGAGACCCAGTACTTC.

This clonotype was seen many times. The V gene is TRBV12-3 or TRBV12-4, the J gene TRBJ1-1; D gene uncertain. The V end was cut by 6 bases, the J end by 1 base, with 12 bases between. The CDR3 is 14 residues long. CDR3 amino acids: CASSMTTWNTEAFF. CDR3 in DNA: TGTGCCAGCAGCATGACAACATGGAACACTGAAGCTTTCTTT.

In the case of this clonotype: Just one base apart from a much larger clone, this may be a read error. The chain has TRBV11-3 and TRBJ1-1, with D maybe TRBD1 (6 bases). This CDR3 region has 14 residues. Trimming removed 5 bases from V and 5 bases from J, with 15 bases in between. Looked up from germline, CDR1 is SGHNT and CDR2 is YENEEA. CDR3 protein: CASSTGGGFTEAFF. Here the CDR3 DNA reads TGTGCCAGCAGCACAGGAGGGGGATTTACTGAAGCTTTCTTT.

This chain uses TRBV27 with TRBJ2-1, with D maybe TRBD2 (5 bases). The germline CDR1 and CDR2 sequences are MNHEY and SMNVEV (reference sequence). The CDR3 is made up of 15 amino acids. V shed 5 bases and J shed 1 base, with 12 bases lying between them. CDR3 DNA: TGTGCCAGCAGTCACCCCGGGGATTCCTACAATGAGCAGTTCTTC. Its protein product is CASSHPGDSYNEQFF.

There are many counts of this clonotype. This chain links TRBV6-2 or TRBV6-3 with TRBJ1-6; D gene ambiguous. Trimming pared 0 bases from V and 5 bases from J, leaving 20 bases between. Germline V CDR1 and CDR2: MNHEY, SVGEGT. The length of the CDR3 is 19 residues. CDR3 sequence (DNA): TGTGCCAGCAGTTACTCGAGTATGAGGAAGACTCTCAATAATTCACCCCTCCACTTT. It is translated as CASSYSSMRKTLNNSPLHF.

Comments on this clonotype: A single base separates this from a much larger clone, so it may be a read error. The CDR3 ends on some other residue instead of the conserved phenylalanine or tryptophan, so this is likely a read error. The chain uses TRBV28 and TRBJ2-2; 9 nucleotides agree with TRBD1. V gave up 6 bases and J gave up 6 bases; unmatched junction bases: 8. The germline CDR1 and CDR2 sequences are MDHEN and SYDVKM. The CDR3 is 15 amino acids. Written as DNA, the CDR3 is TGTGCCAGCAGGGGACAGGGTATGAGCGCCGGGGAGCTGTTTTCT. Encoded protein: CASRGQGMSAGELFS.